Below are 25 T cell receptor beta chains sequenced from a single sample in a study of OX40 agonist ivuxolimab in advanced cancers. Profiled with immunoSEQ multiplex PCR; TCRdb holds only in-frame clones, not every one. There are roughly 92,000 clones in the sample; under 95% occur only once, and 8% to 9.5% lies in the top ten. The material was CD4+ or CD8+ T cells sorted from blood, obtained in a trial of the OX40 agonist ivuxolimab. The receptors originated from an adult with an advanced solid tumor such as melanoma, head and neck, liver or kidney cancer.

The V gene is TRBV7-3, the J gene TRBJ2-7, with D possibly TRBD2 on 5 matching bases. The CDR3 totals 13 residues. Germline V gene data show CDR1 as SGHTA and CDR2 as FQGTGA. The V and J ends lost 4 bases and 6 bases respectively, with 13 bases between them. Here the CDR3 DNA reads TGTGCCAGCAGCTCATCTCTAGCTTCCGAGCAGTACTTC. Its protein is CASSSSLASEQYF.

This chain uses TRBV30 with TRBJ1-5, with D possibly being TRBD1 (5 bases). V dropped 6 bases and J dropped 2 bases, with 20 bases sitting between them. The germline CDR1 and CDR2 sequences are GTSNPN and SVGIG (reference sequence). CDR3 length: 16 residues. The CDR3 nucleotides are TGTGCCTGTTCCGGGACGCAAACATCGGGCAATCAGCCCCAGCATTTT. As protein: CACSGTQTSGNQPQHF.

The J gene is TRBJ2-3, the V gene TRBV4-2; no definite D call. In germline, CDR1 is LGHNA, CDR2 YNFKEQ. The CDR3 is made up of 14 amino acids. V was trimmed by 0 bases and J by 4 bases, leaving 8 bases between them. The CDR3 reads CASSQDYPPDTQYF. As DNA, the CDR3 is TGTGCCAGCAGCCAAGATTACCCCCCAGATACGCAGTATTTT.

The chain has TRBV28 and TRBJ2-3, with 7 bases aligning to TRBD1. Trimming took 4 bases from V and 4 from J; bases not matched to a gene: 8. The CDR3 covers 15 residues. Germline assignment: CDR1 MDHEN and CDR2 SYDVKM. The CDR3 DNA sequence: TGTGCCAGCAGTTCAGACAGGGTGGTGTCAGATACGCAGTATTTT. It specifies CASSSDRVVSDTQYF.

The chain has TRBV7-8 and TRBJ1-1; 7 bases agree with TRBD1. The CDR3 loop spans 15 amino acids. J was trimmed by 1 base and V by 11 bases; bases with no gene match: 13. CDR1 and CDR2 from the germline V gene are SGHVS and FQNEAQ. The CDR3 is CAPPGTASENTEAFF. CDR3 sequence (DNA): TGTGCCCCCCCAGGGACAGCAAGTGAGAACACTGAAGCTTTCTTT.

The chain has TRBV9 and TRBJ1-1; TRBD1 matches 7 bases. Germline CDR1 is SGDLS and CDR2 is YYNGEE. V dropped 0 bases and J dropped 7; count of bases not matched to a gene: 9. The CDR3 contains 15 residues. The CDR3 protein is CASSVDRGPGGEAFF. CDR3 nucleotide sequence: TGTGCCAGCAGCGTAGACAGGGGTCCCGGGGGTGAAGCTTTCTTT.

The chain has TRBV6-5 and TRBJ2-1; no firm D call. Trimming removed 0 bases at V and 7 bases at J, with 7 bases between. The CDR3 is 13 residues long. From germline, CDR1 is MNHEY and CDR2 SVGAGI. This CDR3 reads CASSYSTKNEQFF. The CDR3 region has the DNA TGTGCCAGCAGTTACTCCACTAAAAATGAGCAGTTCTTC.

The chain carries TRBV27 and TRBJ1-4; no reliable D call. V lost 5 bases to trimming and J lost 5 bases, with 12 bases between them. This CDR3 comprises 14 residues. Per germline, CDR1 MNHEY and CDR2 SMNVEV (reference sequence). The CDR3 here is CASSLNGPNEKLFF. For the CDR3, the DNA is TGTGCCAGCAGTCTAAACGGACCCAATGAAAAACTGTTTTTT.

The chain joins TRBV27 to TRBJ1-5; TRBD1 is a possible D gene (5 bases). Germline V lookup: CDR1 MNHEY, CDR2 SMNVEV (reference sequence). This CDR3 spans 15 amino acids. The ends were cut back, 10 bases at V and 0 bases at J, with 16 bases in the middle. In DNA, the CDR3 is TGTGCCACCAGGCCAGACAGTTATAGCAATCAGCCCCAGCATTTT. As protein: CATRPDSYSNQPQHF.

The chain carries TRBV5-1 and TRBJ2-3, with 11 bases fitting TRBD2. From germline, CDR1 is SGHRS and CDR2 YFSETQ. This CDR3 spans 14 amino acids. V shed 3 bases and J 6 bases; nucleotides not matched to a gene: 3. The CDR3 sequence is CASSSSGGRDTQYF. CDR3 coding DNA: TGCGCCAGCAGCTCTAGCGGGGGGCGGGATACGCAGTATTTT.

V usage is TRBV2 and J usage is TRBJ2-3; D call uncertain. Germline V gives CDR1 SNHLY, CDR2 FYNNEI. V was shortened by 3 bases and J by 0 bases, with 10 bases between the two germline ends. This CDR3 is built from 15 residues. The CDR3: CASSDPANSTDTQYF. In DNA, the CDR3 is TGTGCCAGCAGTGATCCCGCGAACAGCACAGATACGCAGTATTTT.

A remark on this clone: The same CDR3 is also encoded by other DNA sequences in this sample. The chain carries TRBV19 and TRBJ1-1; 9 bases map to TRBD1. The CDR3 runs to 15 residues. The ends lost 3 bases at V and 1 base at J; junction bases unmatched: 3. CDR1 is LNHDA, CDR2 SQIVND, per germline (reference sequence). In DNA form, the CDR3 reads TGTGCCAGTAGTATGAAGGGACAGGGGAACACTGAAGCTTTCTTT. As protein: CASSMKGQGNTEAFF.

The table lists this clone with a count of one. This chain connects TRBV5-1 to TRBJ2-5, with 7 positions matching TRBD2. Germline CDR1 and CDR2: SGHRS and YFSETQ. J lost 4 bases, V lost 1 base, and 13 bases had no gene match. CDR3 length: 17 residues. CDR3 sequence (DNA): TGCGCCAGCAGCTTGTCGCGGGGGAGGGATCCCTCAGAGACCCAGTACTTC. This encodes CASSLSRGRDPSETQYF.

This chain joins TRBV11-3 and TRBJ2-7, with 12 bases fitting TRBD2. Trimming at V came to 8 bases and at J to 2 bases, leaving 13 bases not matched to a gene. The CDR3 is made up of 17 amino acids. Germline V gene data show CDR1 as SGHNT and CDR2 as YENEEA. This chain's CDR3 is CASSRGAGTSGPYEQYF. CDR3 nucleotide sequence: TGTGCCAGCTCCCGCGGGGCTGGGACTAGCGGGCCCTACGAGCAGTACTTC.

The chain uses TRBV7-3 and TRBJ2-3; D is possibly TRBD2 (6 bases). The CDR3 runs 17 residues. Per the germline V gene, CDR1 is SGHTA and CDR2 is FQGTGA. Trimming took 1 base from V and 0 from J, leaving 14 bases between them. For the CDR3, the DNA is TGTGCCAGCAGCTTAAATCCGGTGGGGACTAGCACAGATACGCAGTATTTT. This sequence encodes CASSLNPVGTSTDTQYF.

The J gene is TRBJ1-2, the V gene TRBV28; D possibly corresponds to TRBD1 (6 bases). V was pared by 3 bases and J by 7 bases, with 12 bases between. CDR1 and CDR2 (germline): MDHEN, SYDVKM. The CDR3 totals 13 residues. The DNA of the CDR3 is TGTGCCAGCAGTTTGAGGGGGGCGCGTGGCTACACCTTC. It translates to CASSLRGARGYTF.

The chain is built from TRBV10-3 and TRBJ1-3, with a possible D match to TRBD1 (6 bases). CDR1 and CDR2 from the germline V gene are ENHRY and SYGVKD. CDR3 length equals 14 residues. Trimming shortened V by 10 bases and J by 4 bases, and 17 bases separated the two germline ends. CDR3 coding DNA: TGTGCCAACAGGGAGCCTGCGGAAGGAAACACCATATATTTT. Its translation is CANREPAEGNTIYF.

This chain uses TRBV5-1 with TRBJ2-7; D ambiguous. CDR3 length: 14 amino acids. V dropped 0 bases and J dropped 5 bases, with 12 bases sitting between them. Germline V CDR1 and CDR2: SGHRS, YFSETQ. The chain's CDR3 is CASSLGPSADEQYF. The CDR3 nucleotides are TGCGCCAGCAGCTTGGGTCCCAGCGCAGACGAGCAGTACTTC.

The chain carries TRBV2 and TRBJ2-5; D uncertain. This CDR3 comprises 13 residues. The V and J ends lost 5 bases and 7 bases respectively, with 14 bases between them. Germline-derived CDR1 and CDR2 are SNHLY and FYNNEI. The CDR3 DNA reads TGTGCCAGCAGTTCGGACCGGACGGGGACCCAGTACTTC. As protein: CASSSDRTGTQYF.

This chain connects TRBV2 to TRBJ1-1; D uncertain. Germline CDR1 SNHLY, CDR2 FYNNEI. With 3 bases removed from V and 4 bases from J, the gap between germline ends came to 18 bases. The CDR3 sequence is 16 residues long. The CDR3: CASSEVGWPRATEAFF. CDR3 nucleotide sequence: TGTGCCAGCAGTGAGGTAGGTTGGCCGCGGGCCACTGAAGCTTTCTTT.

The rearrangement joins TRBV9 to TRBJ2-1; 9 bases map to TRBD2. The germline CDR1 and CDR2 sequences are SGDLS and YYNGEE. The CDR3 runs to 14 residues. V was clipped by 0 bases and J by 10 bases; unmatched bases: 5. CDR3 loop: CASSVAWTSDEQFF. CDR3 bases: TGTGCCAGCAGCGTAGCTTGGACTAGCGACGAGCAGTTCTTC.

The rearrangement links TRBV10-1 to TRBJ2-5; 7 nucleotides agree with TRBD2. The CDR3 consists of 14 residues. V was clipped by 6 bases and J by 0 bases; unmatched bases: 4. Germline-derived CDR1 and CDR2 are WNHNN and SYGVQD (reference sequence). As DNA, the CDR3 is TGCGCCAGCAGGGGAGGGGTGTACCAAGAGACCCAGTACTTC. Translating gives CASRGGVYQETQYF.

The chain employs TRBV4-1 and TRBJ2-5, with 10 bases fitting TRBD1. This CDR3 has 16 amino acids. J was trimmed by 7 bases and V by 2 bases; bases with no gene match: 10. In germline, CDR1 is MGHRA, CDR2 YSYEKL. The CDR3: CASSQPGTGAPGTQYF. CDR3 coding DNA: TGCGCCAGCAGCCAACCCGGGACAGGGGCACCGGGGACCCAGTACTTC.

V gene TRBV6-5 combines with J gene TRBJ1-5; TRBD1 agrees at 7 bases. The J segment lost 4 bases and the V segment lost 6 bases, leaving 6 bases of the junction unmatched. The V gene's germline CDR1 is MNHEY and CDR2 SVGAGI. The CDR3 totals 14 residues. This chain's CDR3 is CASSLTGMNQPQHF. CDR3 sequence (DNA): TGTGCCAGCAGCCTGACAGGGATGAATCAGCCCCAGCATTTT.

The chain recombines TRBV4-1 with TRBJ1-1; the D gene is possibly TRBD1 (6 bases). The CDR3 runs 17 residues. Germline CDR1 reads MGHRA; CDR2 reads YSYEKL. Trimming shortened V by 3 bases and J by 6 bases, and 23 bases separated the two germline ends. The CDR3 nucleotides read TGCGCCAGCAGCCACCCCGGGGGGCCGGAGGTTTTCGCTGAAGCTTTCTTT. Its protein product is CASSHPGGPEVFAEAFF.